One and the same sample provided the 12 T cell receptor beta chains below, sequenced in a study of blood T cells in healthy people across ages. Together with a sample-barcoded 5' primer, a J-beta primer mix was included in a second PCR lasting roughly 6 to 12 cycles. One entry per CDR3 protein results from TCRdb running MiXCR on the 5' RACE reads. In the table there are about 1.6 million distinct CDR3 sequences, approximately 32% of which are singletons. The source material was blood. Receptors were obtained from a woman in her 30s in good health.

There are a few counts of this clonotype. In DNA form, the CDR3 reads TGTGCCATCAGCCCAGAGAACACTGAAGCTTTCTTT. It codes for CAISPENTEAFF. V gene TRBV10-3 combines with J gene TRBJ1-1; D uncertain. V lost 6 bases and J lost 1, with 6 bases in between. The CDR3 loop spans 12 amino acids. Looked up from germline, CDR1 is ENHRY and CDR2 is SYGVKD.

This clonotype has ten or more counts. This chain connects TRBV7-2 to TRBJ1-2; 7 nucleotides align to TRBD1. The CDR3 contains 13 residues. Germline V lookup: CDR1 SGHTA, CDR2 FQGNSA. The V and J ends lost 4 bases and 3 bases, in that order; junction bases with no gene match: 2. The CDR3 DNA sequence: TGTGCCAGCAGCTATGGACAGGACTATGGCTACACCTTC. Encoded protein: CASSYGQDYGYTF.

The chain employs TRBV12-3 or TRBV12-4 and TRBJ1-4; D is unresolved. The CDR3 is 13 residues long. Trimming pared 5 bases from V and 15 bases from J, leaving 19 bases between. The CDR3 loop reads CASSPTVGSTLFF. DNA of the CDR3: TGTGCCAGCAGTCCCACGGTGGGCTCTACCTTGTTTTTT.

The genes are TRBV20-1 and TRBJ2-1, with 10 bases fitting TRBD1. V was clipped by 5 bases and J by 7 bases; unmatched bases: 20. There are 18 residues in the CDR3. CDR1 and CDR2 from the germline V gene are DFQATT and SNEGSKA (reference sequence). CDR3 coding DNA: TGCAGTGCTCGACCCGGGACAGGGGCCCCAAATTGGATGAATGAGCAGTTCTTC. Its protein is CSARPGTGAPNWMNEQFF.

This clonotype has more than one count but fewer than ten. The rearrangement joins TRBV7-6 to TRBJ2-7; the D gene could be TRBD1 or TRBD2 (5 bases each). Germline assignment: CDR1 SGHVS and CDR2 FNYEAQ. Between the trimmed V and J ends, which lost 1 base and 7 bases, there was a span of 14 bases. The CDR3 is made up of 14 amino acids. As DNA, the CDR3 is TGTGCCAGCAGCTTAGAAAGGGGCGAGGGTGAGCAGTACTTC. It translates to CASSLERGEGEQYF. The whole variable domain, remainder taken from reference TRBV7-6 and TRBJ2-7, is GAGVSQSPRYKVTKRGQDVALRCDPISGHVSLYWYRQALGQGPEFLTYFNYEAQQDKSGLPNDRFSAERPEGSISTLTIQRTEQRDSAMYRCASSLERGEGEQYFGPGTRLTVT.

CDR3 nucleotide sequence: TGCAGTGCTAGTCATGGAAGCGGGAAAGAGACCCAGTACTTC. This gives the protein CSASHGSGKETQYF. The V gene is TRBV20-1, the J gene TRBJ2-5, with 7 nucleotides matching TRBD2. The germline V gene has CDR1 DFQATT and CDR2 SNEGSKA (reference sequence). The CDR3 is made up of 14 amino acids. Trimming cost V 3 bases and J 3 bases; bases outside gene matches: 7.

The table lists this clonotype with many counts. V and J are TRBV4-2 and TRBJ2-3, with TRBD2 identical over 10 bases. The V segment lost 1 base and the J segment 1 base; nucleotides outside the gene matches: 8. The CDR3 spans 18 residues. Germline assignment: CDR1 LGHNA and CDR2 YNFKEQ. The CDR3 spells CASSQVFLAGDRTDTQYF. CDR3 nucleotide sequence: TGTGCCAGCAGCCAAGTATTCCTAGCGGGGGATCGCACAGATACGCAGTATTTT.

At least ten counts were recorded for this clonotype. The rearrangement uses TRBV6-6 and TRBJ2-3; 9 bases agree with TRBD2. The CDR3 has 13 residues. Trimming at V came to 7 bases and at J to 6 bases, leaving 5 bases not matched to a gene. Germline CDR1 is MNHNY and CDR2 is SVGAGI (reference sequence). This CDR3 reads CASKLAGTDTQYF. CDR3 in DNA: TGTGCCAGCAAGCTAGCGGGAACCGATACGCAGTATTTT.

The rearrangement joins TRBV28 to TRBJ2-4; the D gene could be TRBD1 or TRBD2 (6 bases each). Trimming left V 3 bases short and J 8 bases short, with 14 bases between. CDR3 length: 14 amino acids. The germline CDR1 and CDR2 sequences are MDHEN and SYDVKM. Here the CDR3 reads CASSFGGRVDIQYF. In nucleotides, the CDR3 is TGTGCCAGCAGTTTCGGGGGCAGGGTTGACATTCAGTACTTC.

This rearrangement joins TRBV19 to TRBJ2-1, with 7 bases fitting TRBD2. The CDR3 is made up of 13 amino acids. Germline values: CDR1 LNHDA, CDR2 SQIVND (reference sequence). With V trimmed by 10 bases and J by 7 bases, 10 bases remained unmatched. The CDR3 here is CATSWGGRNEQFF. Here the CDR3 DNA reads TGTGCCACATCCTGGGGCGGGAGAAATGAGCAGTTCTTC.

This clonotype was counted only a few times. V gene TRBV20-1 combines with J gene TRBJ2-5; tentative D call: TRBD1 (6 bases). V was pared by 6 bases and J by 2 bases, with 22 bases between. Germline V lookup: CDR1 DFQATT, CDR2 SNEGSKA (reference sequence). The CDR3 length is 16 residues. Written as DNA, the CDR3 is TGCAGTGCCCACCGGTTCGCGGGTACAGGGCAAGAGACCCAGTACTTC. Amino acids: CSAHRFAGTGQETQYF.

V is TRBV7-9 and J is TRBJ2-1; TRBD2 matches 10 bases. This CDR3 is built from 18 residues. Germline loops: CDR1 SEHNR, CDR2 FQNEAQ (reference sequence). V lost 3 bases, J lost 5 bases, and 13 bases stayed unmatched. CDR3 coding DNA: TGTGCCAGCAGCTTTAAGGGTACTAGCGGGACATCCCACAATGAGCAGTTCTTC. Translating gives CASSFKGTSGTSHNEQFF.